The rows below give T cell receptor beta chains drawn from one sample of a study of T cells in Graves' hyperthyroidism and ophthalmopathy. TCRdb itself ran the multiplex PCR reads through MiXCR, one entry per CDR3 protein. The data show hundreds of thousands of distinct CDR3 sequences, 45% seen once. The material sequenced was peripheral blood or thyroid tissue (not recorded which). The receptors come from an adult man with Graves' disease, either hyperthyroidism or ophthalmopathy (not recorded which). Each CDR3 is given with its conserved first and last residue. The order of the fields is clone size, V gene, D gene, J gene, CDR3 protein, CDR3 DNA. A D gene is named only where the DNA matches it firmly. Expanded clones get a size class; other rows say once, few or many, or leave the size out.

many	TRBV2	.	TRBJ2-2	CASSEQSNTGELFF	TGTGCCAGCAGTGAACAGTCGAACACCGGGGAGCTGTTTTTT
.	TRBV2	TRBD1	TRBJ1-1	CASSEAPQGVIEAFF	TGTGCCAGCAGTGAAGCCCCACAGGGGGTCATTGAAGCTTTCTTT
many	TRBV29-1	.	TRBJ1-1	CSVEGTNRDPPF	TGCAGCGTTGAAGGTACCAACCGGGACCCACCTTTT
many	TRBV15	TRBD1	TRBJ2-5	CATSRDRGAETQYF	TGTGCCACCAGTCGGGACAGGGGGGCAGAGACCCAGTACTTC
once	TRBV29-1	.	TRBJ1-4	CSVAGDGEKLFF	TGCAGCGTTGCAGGGGATGGCGAAAAACTGTTTTTT
.	TRBV24-1	.	TRBJ2-2	CATSDFRGTSITGELFF	TGTGCCACCAGTGATTTTAGAGGGACGTCTATCACCGGGGAGCTGTTTTTT
.	TRBV20-1	.	TRBJ2-7	CSARDQGSSYEQYF	TGCAGTGCTAGAGATCAGGGGTCAAGCTACGAGCAGTACTTC
once	TRBV4-2	TRBD1	TRBJ1-6	CASSQVSKDRMGSPLHF	TGTGCCAGCAGCCAAGTTTCCAAGGACAGGATGGGATCACCCCTCCACTTT
many	TRBV15	.	TRBJ2-5	CATSRDRPSRGETQYF	TGTGCCACCAGCAGAGATAGGCCTAGCCGGGGCGAGACCCAGTACTTC
many	TRBV20-1	.	TRBJ1-2	CSARVQGTAGYTF	TGCAGTGCTAGGGTTCAGGGAACGGCTGGCTACACCTTC
.	TRBV9	.	TRBJ1-4	CASSPDGRNEKLFF	TGTGCCAGCAGCCCCGACGGGAGAAATGAAAAACTGTTTTTT
.	TRBV24-1	TRBD1	TRBJ1-2	CATSDPARQRGPNYGYTF	TGTGCCACCAGTGATCCCGCCCGGCAGAGGGGGCCTAACTATGGCTACACCTTC
many	TRBV29-1	.	TRBJ1-1	CSVPEGVGAFF	TGCAGCGTCCCGGAGGGGGTCGGAGCTTTCTTT
.	TRBV20-1	.	TRBJ1-4	CSASPGGENEKLFF	TGCAGTGCTAGTCCGGGGGGGGAGAATGAAAAACTGTTTTTT
few	TRBV9	.	TRBJ1-5	CASSVDGQGNQPQHF	TGTGCCAGCAGCGTAGATGGGCAGGGCAATCAGCCCCAGCATTTT
.	TRBV10-3	.	TRBJ1-2	CANSEGGYGYTF	TGTGCCAATTCGGAGGGAGGCTATGGCTACACCTTC
.	TRBV29-1	.	TRBJ2-3	CSAIRTDTDTQYF	TGCAGCGCTATTCGGACGGACACAGATACGCAGTATTTT
.	TRBV29-1	.	TRBJ2-2	CSRVGEGTGELFF	TGCAGCCGGGTGGGAGAGGGCACCGGGGAGCTGTTTTTT
.	TRBV20-1	TRBD2	TRBJ2-7	CSARSLASSYEQYF	TGCAGTGCTAGGTCACTAGCGAGCTCCTACGAGCAGTACTTC
.	TRBV12-3/TRBV12-4	.	TRBJ1-2	CASSPSWTSYGYTF	TGTGCCAGCAGCCCGAGTTGGACTAGCTATGGCTACACCTTC
.	TRBV7-8	TRBD2	TRBJ2-2	CASSFASGRTGELFF	TGTGCCAGCAGCTTCGCTAGCGGGAGGACCGGGGAGCTGTTTTTT
few	TRBV19	TRBD1	TRBJ1-5	CASSILDRGFQPQHF	TGTGCCAGTAGTATTTTGGACAGGGGGTTTCAGCCCCAGCATTTT
.	TRBV10-2	TRBD1	TRBJ1-1	CASRGQGRYTEAFF	TGCGCCAGCCGGGGACAGGGGCGATACACTGAAGCTTTCTTT
.	TRBV2	.	TRBJ2-5	CASHSRANMETQYF	TGTGCTTCCCATTCCCGGGCCAATATGGAGACCCAGTACTTC
.	TRBV9	TRBD2	TRBJ2-5	CASSGTGGRETQYF	TGTGCCAGCAGCGGGACGGGGGGGCGAGAGACCCAGTACTTC
.	TRBV7-2	.	TRBJ1-6	CASSTQGRLSSYNSPLHF	TGTGCCAGCAGCACTCAAGGACGGCTGAGCTCCTATAATTCACCCCTCCACTTT
.	TRBV19	.	TRBJ1-1	CASSIGRGSEAFF	TGTGCCAGTAGTATAGGTCGGGGCTCTGAAGCTTTCTTT
few	TRBV12-3/TRBV12-4	.	TRBJ1-5	CASKGAQGSNQPQHF	TGTGCCAGCAAAGGGGCACAAGGGAGCAATCAGCCCCAGCATTTT
.	TRBV10-3	.	TRBJ2-5	CAISESSQGQETQYF	TGTGCCATCAGTGAGTCGTCACAGGGACAAGAGACCCAGTACTTC
.	TRBV29-1	.	TRBJ1-2	CSVEDQQDPGGYGYTF	TGCAGCGTTGAAGATCAGCAGGACCCCGGGGGCTATGGCTACACCTTC
few	TRBV15	.	TRBJ1-1	CATSRDRTANTEAFF	TGTGCCACCAGCAGAGACAGGACCGCGAACACTGAAGCTTTCTTT
.	TRBV6-5	.	TRBJ2-5	CASLAEPYQETQYF	TGTGCCAGCCTGGCAGAACCGTACCAAGAGACCCAGTACTTC
few	TRBV9	TRBD1	TRBJ1-2	CASSVVTGAGGYTF	TGTGCCAGCAGCGTAGTTACAGGGGCGGGCGGCTACACCTTC
few	TRBV6-6	TRBD2	TRBJ2-5	CASSGLAGWETQYF	TGTGCCAGCAGCGGACTAGCGGGATGGGAGACCCAGTACTTC